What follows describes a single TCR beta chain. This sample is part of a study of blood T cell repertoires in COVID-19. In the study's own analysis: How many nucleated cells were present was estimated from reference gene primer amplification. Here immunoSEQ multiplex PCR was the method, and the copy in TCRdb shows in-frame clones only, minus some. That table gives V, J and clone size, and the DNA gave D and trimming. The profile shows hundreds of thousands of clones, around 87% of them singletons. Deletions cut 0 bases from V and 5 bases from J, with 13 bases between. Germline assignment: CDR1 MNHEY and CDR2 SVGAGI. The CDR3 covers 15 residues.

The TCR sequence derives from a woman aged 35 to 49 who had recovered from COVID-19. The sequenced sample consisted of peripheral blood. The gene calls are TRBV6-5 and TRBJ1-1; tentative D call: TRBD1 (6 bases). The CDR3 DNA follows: TGTGCCAGCAGTTACTCGGGGGGGCGCCCGACTGAAGCTTTCTTT. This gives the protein CASSYSGGRPTEAFF.